This T cell receptor (beta chain) is drawn from a study of T cell responses to AZD1222 COVID-19 vaccine. Study-level results: After the peak T cell response, and only then, were repertoires sampled. Spike was spanned by vaccine-associated CD4 TCRs, which were dominant at 160-218 and 743-854. Clonal diversity may have been underestimated in mostly white British donors.

In germline, CDR1 is MNHEY, CDR2 SMNVEV (reference sequence). The CDR3 runs 17 residues. V lost 2 bases and J 7 bases, leaving 20 bases between the germline ends. As concerns this clone: Its matching antigen is unknown.

Libraries were prepared by immunoSEQ multiplex PCR; TCRdb keeps only in-frame clonotypes and omits some of them. Among around 92,000 clones listed, 90% to 95% were seen once. The rearrangement joins TRBV27 to TRBJ2-2; D may be TRBD2 (7 bases). The material was peripheral blood, obtained on day 0 of AZD1222 vaccination. This clonotype was obtained from an adult in good health. The chain's CDR3 is CASSLESWEGGNGELFF. CDR3 coding DNA: TGTGCCAGCAGTTTAGAATCGTGGGAGGGGGGTAACGGGGAGCTGTTTTTT.